The clone carrying this T cell receptor (beta chain) occurred a few times. Its antigen is still unknown. This sample is drawn from a study of T cell repertoires in cytomegalovirus infection. Across the study: Based on public TCR beta signatures, there were indications of CMV infection and of a matching HLA type. Notes on the study in general: Based on cumulative public TCR beta family frequency, carriers of CMV plus the relevant HLA were identified.

Germline V gene lookup returns CDR1 SEHNR and CDR2 FQNEAQ (reference sequence). CDR3 length: 16 amino acids. Trimming cost V 5 bases and J 3 bases, with 19 bases left between them. One entry per CDR3 protein, called by TCRdb with MiXCR from the reads. In the table there are some 120,000 distinct CDR3 sequences, around 32% of which are singletons. The sequenced sample was CD8+ T cells from cultured PBMCs, obtained from culture after CMV antigen stimulation. The receptor was derived from a human donor in good health (CMV status not recorded). Some clones in this sample may be carry-over from other donors' samples. This chain connects TRBV7-9 to TRBJ2-5, with unresolved D. The CDR3 DNA follows: TGTGCCAGCAGCACCGGTGAAGGGATGGATGAAGAGACCCAGTACTTC. Translating gives CASSTGEGMDEETQYF.